Listed below are T cell receptor beta chains from one sample, sequenced in a study of T cell responses to AZD1222 COVID-19 vaccine. Here immunoSEQ multiplex PCR was the method, and the copy in TCRdb shows in-frame clones only, minus some. The repertoire holds around 81,000 clones, with 80% to 85% as singletons. Sequencing used peripheral blood, obtained on day 0 of AZD1222 vaccination. Source of these receptors: an adult in good health. Both conserved end residues are part of each CDR3. D genes are given only for firm matches. Clone size is not always given. Where it is, it says once, few, many or a class for expanded clones.

>TRBV19|.|TRBD1|TRBJ2-3|16
CASSEGWGQGKDTQYF
TGTGCCAGTAGTGAGGGGTGGGGACAGGGTAAAGATACGCAGTATTTT
>TRBV19|.|.|TRBJ1-5|14
CASSITGNNQPQHF
TGTGCCAGTAGTATTACAGGGAACAATCAGCCCCAGCATTTT
>TRBV24-1|.|.|TRBJ1-3|15
CATIPPGHSGNTIYF
TGTGCCACCATCCCTCCGGGCCACTCTGGAAACACCATATATTTT
>TRBV9|.|.|TRBJ2-7|14
CASSVGSSSYEQYF
TGTGCCAGCAGCGTGGGATCCAGTTCCTACGAGCAGTACTTC
>TRBV9|once|TRBD2|TRBJ2-1|17
CASSARVAGGRYDEQFF
TGTGCCAGCAGCGCCCGGGTAGCCGGGGGGAGGTACGATGAGCAGTTCTTC
>TRBV18|once|.|TRBJ1-1|13
CASSRELNTEAFF
TGTGCCAGCTCCAGGGAATTGAACACTGAAGCTTTCTTT
>TRBV19|.|TRBD1|TRBJ2-1|20
CASRRFQITAGTEKQFEQFF
TGTGCCAGTAGGCGGTTCCAAATCACGGCCGGGACAGAGAAACAATTTGAGCAGTTCTTC
>TRBV19|.|TRBD2|TRBJ2-1|15
CASCSGLANHNEQFF
TGTGCCAGTTGTTCTGGACTAGCGAATCACAATGAGCAGTTCTTC
>TRBV6-5|.|.|TRBJ1-2|13
CASTNGANYGYTF
TGTGCCAGCACCAACGGGGCTAACTATGGCTACACCTTC
>TRBV29-1|.|.|TRBJ2-7|14
CSVEGTGEIYEQYF
TGCAGCGTTGAAGGGACTGGGGAGATCTACGAGCAGTACTTC
>TRBV2|.|.|TRBJ1-1|15
CASSPARRLNTEAFF
TGTGCCAGCAGCCCTGCGAGGCGACTGAACACTGAAGCTTTCTTT
>TRBV7-9|few|TRBD2|TRBJ2-3|15
CASSPYGLGADTQYF
TGTGCCAGCAGCCCCTACGGACTAGGGGCAGATACGCAGTATTTT
>TRBV2|.|TRBD1|TRBJ2-6|19
CASSELPGTEKPGANVLTF
TGTGCCAGCAGTGAGCTGCCCGGGACAGAGAAACCTGGGGCCAACGTCCTGACTTTC
>TRBV6-5|.|.|TRBJ1-2|12
CASSPTLGGYTF
TGTGCCAGCAGTCCGACGCTAGGGGGCTACACCTTC
>TRBV13|.|.|TRBJ1-1|16
CASSPPAPGRRTEAFF
TGTGCCAGCAGCCCACCCGCACCAGGGAGGCGGACTGAAGCTTTCTTT
>TRBV12-5|.|.|TRBJ2-1|14
CASGIGASFNEQFF
TGTGCTAGTGGAATCGGGGCCTCCTTCAATGAGCAGTTCTTC
>TRBV18|.|TRBD2|TRBJ2-7|14
CASSSGTSGYEQYF
TGTGCCAGCTCGTCCGGGACTAGCGGCTACGAGCAGTACTTC
>TRBV12-5|.|.|TRBJ1-5|14
CASGYRASNQPQHF
TGTGCTAGTGGTTACAGGGCTAGCAATCAGCCCCAGCATTTT
>TRBV2|.|.|TRBJ2-1|16
CASSEGQWEDYNEQFF
TGTGCCAGCAGTGAAGGCCAGTGGGAGGACTACAATGAGCAGTTCTTC
>TRBV7-9|once|.|TRBJ1-2|13
CASSSTENYGYTF
TGTGCCAGCAGCTCCACAGAGAACTATGGCTACACCTTC
>TRBV4-3|.|TRBD1|TRBJ1-1|17
CASSQDRGAGGRPEAFF
TGCGCCAGCAGCCAAGATAGAGGGGCAGGGGGGAGGCCTGAAGCTTTCTTT
>TRBV9|.|.|TRBJ2-2|13
CASSVGGTGELFF
TGTGCCAGCAGCGTAGGGGGAACCGGGGAGCTGTTTTTT
>TRBV6-5|.|TRBD2|TRBJ2-2|16
CASSLSGGANTGELFF
TGTGCCAGCAGTTTGAGCGGGGGCGCGAACACCGGGGAGCTGTTTTTT
>TRBV27|.|.|TRBJ2-1|13
CASSLGFYNEQFF
TGTGCCAGCAGTCTCGGGTTTTACAATGAGCAGTTCTTC
>TRBV7-6|once|.|TRBJ2-7|15
CASSLGTGALYEQYF
TGTGCCAGCAGCCTAGGGACGGGAGCCCTCTACGAGCAGTACTTC
>TRBV30|.|.|TRBJ1-1|13
CAWSERIEESAFF
TGTGCCTGGTCCGAGAGGATAGAGGAATCAGCTTTCTTT
>TRBV20-1|few|.|TRBJ2-1|15
CSASPTAVTRNEQFF
TGCAGTGCGAGTCCTACAGCTGTCACGAGGAATGAGCAGTTCTTC
>TRBV6-2/TRBV6-3|.|.|TRBJ2-1|18
CASSILDSDVFSYNEQFF
TGTGCCAGCAGCATCCTGGATTCTGACGTTTTCTCCTACAATGAGCAGTTCTTC